The 21 T cell receptor beta chains in this list originate from one sample, sequenced in a study of tumor-infiltrating lymphocytes in primary liver carcinoma. With 500 ng total RNA as template and a constant-region primer, TCR beta cDNA was made. Libraries of TCR beta came from three nested multiplex PCR rounds with slightly modified ARM-PCR. Amplification in the first two PCR rounds was performed using TRBV1-TRBV30 forward primers and a C-beta reverse primer for roughly 10 cycles each. MiXCR was run by TCRdb on the multiplex PCR reads, yielding one entry per CDR3 protein. The profile covers fewer than 400,000 distinct CDR3 sequences, with 60% to 80% appearing a single time and 9% to 10% taken by the ten largest. The study extracted blood RNA from unsorted whole blood and also extracted germline DNA. The sequenced sample consisted of peripheral blood. Source of these receptors: a man aged 40-50 years with primary liver carcinoma and hepatitis B virus infection.

In the case of this clonotype: The junction shows a germline mismatch at one end, possibly a read error. This sequence joins TRBV6-2 or TRBV6-3 and TRBJ1-5; TRBD1 matches 10 bases. CDR3 length equals 15 residues. Germline V CDR1 and CDR2: MNHEY, SVGEGT. The DNA of the CDR3 is TGTCCCAGCAGTTACTCGGGACAGGGGAAACGGCCCCAGCATTTT. This gives the protein CPSSYSGQGKRPQHF.

Notes on this clonotype: A much larger clone sits a single nucleotide away, making a read error possible. This sequence joins TRBV6-5 and TRBJ1-1, with D tentatively TRBD1 (6 bases). The CDR3 is 15 amino acids. Germline V lookup: CDR1 MNHEY, CDR2 SVGAGI. CDR3: CASRIVSGGLTEALF. CDR3 nucleotide sequence: TGTGCCAGCCGCATCGTTTCGGGGGGCCTCACTGAAGCTCTCTTT.

This clonotype was observed a handful of times. A read error may explain this, as a much larger clone is one base away. The chain joins TRBV12-3 or TRBV12-4 to TRBJ2-1; perhaps TRBD2 as D (5 bases). The CDR3 runs 13 residues. CDR3 coding DNA: TGTGACAGCAGTCTCGGACTCGATGGGGAGCAGTTCTTC. Its protein is CDSSLGLDGEQFF.

As regards this clonotype: This may be a read error: a much more frequent sequence differs by one nucleotide. V is TRBV6-6 and J is TRBJ1-6, with D perhaps TRBD1 (6 bases). The germline V gene encodes CDR1 MNHNY and CDR2 SVGAGI (reference sequence). This CDR3 comprises 14 residues. CDR3 sequence (DNA): TGTGCCAGCAGTAACCAGGGGAATAATTCACTCCTCCACTTT. Protein sequence: CASSNQGNNSLLHF.

The chain carries TRBV4-2 and TRBJ2-7; D gene ambiguous. The CDR3 runs 17 residues. Trimming stripped 3 bases from V and 4 bases from J, with 22 bases between. Germline V gene data show CDR1 as LGHNA and CDR2 as YNFKEQ. The CDR3 nucleotides are TGTGCCAGCAGCCAGGGCTCCGGTGCTAGTCAAGAGTACGAGCAGTACTTC. Translation: CASSQGSGASQEYEQYF.

For this clonotype: Lacking the conserved final phenylalanine or tryptophan, this CDR3 likely reflects a read error. The chain combines TRBV4-3 with TRBJ2-5; D gene ambiguous. CDR3 length: 14 residues. The V gene's germline CDR1 is LGHNA and CDR2 YSLEER. The ends were cut back, 0 bases at V and 5 bases at J, with 10 bases in the middle. The CDR3 sequence: CASSQDLIVETQYL. DNA for the CDR3: TGCGCCAGCAGCCAAGATTTAATAGTGGAGACCCAGTACCTC.

This clonotype was seen only once. A much larger clone differs from this one at a single base, so this may be a read error. The chain joins TRBV6-1 to TRBJ1-3, with D unresolved. This CDR3 has 16 amino acids. Germline V gene sequence: CDR1 MNHNS, CDR2 SASEGT. CDR3 nucleotides: TGTACCAGCAGTGAAGAGTTTTTTAAGTCTGGAAACACCATATATTTT. This translates into CTSSEEFFKSGNTIYF.

With regard to this clonotype: A much more abundant neighbour one base away suggests this may be a read error. Since the CDR3 does not end with the conserved phenylalanine or tryptophan, this likely comes from a read error. This chain links TRBV6-6 with TRBJ2-1, with unresolved D. V lost 7 bases and J lost 1, with 8 bases in between. Looked up from germline, CDR1 is MNHNY and CDR2 is SVGAGI (reference sequence). The CDR3 consists of 13 residues. In DNA form, the CDR3 reads TGTGCCAGCATGGGCCTTTCCTACAATGAGCAGTTCCTC. Protein sequence: CASMGLSYNEQFL.

This clonotype has at least ten counts. The V call is TRBV6-1, the J call TRBJ2-7; the match to TRBD2 covers 8 bases. V was pared by 0 bases and J by 4 bases, with 14 bases of the junction left unmatched. The CDR3 consists of 18 residues. Germline assignment: CDR1 MNHNS and CDR2 SASEGT. This CDR3 is CASSEARGPAGTRYEQYF. CDR3 bases: TGTGCCAGCAGTGAAGCGCGGGGGCCGGCCGGGACTAGGTACGAGCAGTACTTC.

The rearrangement joins TRBV4-2 to TRBJ2-3; D might be TRBD2 (6 bases). The CDR3 contains 15 residues. In germline, CDR1 is LGHNA, CDR2 YNFKEQ. The V and J ends lost 10 bases and 7 bases respectively, with 24 bases between them. The CDR3 loop reads CAISPKAGLANTQYF. The CDR3 DNA reads TGTGCCATTAGCCCTAAGGCGGGACTCGCAAATACGCAGTATTTT.

This clonotype has more than one count but fewer than ten. A clone one base away is much larger, so this may be a read error. The chain is built from TRBV6-5 and TRBJ2-1; D might be TRBD1 or TRBD2, each matching 6 bases. This CDR3 spans 14 amino acids. V was cut by 4 bases and J by 9 bases, with 16 bases left in between. Germline CDR1 reads MNHEY; CDR2 reads SVGAGI. The DNA of the CDR3 is TGTGCCAGCAGTTCCTCGACAGGAGCGGGTGAGCAGTTCTTC. Encoded protein: CASSSSTGAGEQFF.

About this clonotype: A read error may produce the germline difference seen at one junction end. The rearrangement uses TRBV10-3 and TRBJ2-3, with D tentatively TRBD2 (5 bases). The CDR3 has 14 residues. Germline assignment: CDR1 ENHRY and CDR2 SYGVKD. CDR3 region: CAISVGRTRDTLYF. In nucleotides, the CDR3 is TGTGCCATCAGTGTAGGACGAACTCGGGATACGCTGTATTTT.

This chain joins TRBV6-1 and TRBJ1-4; D gene unclear. With 9 bases removed from V and 0 bases from J, the gap between germline ends came to 14 bases. Germline V CDR1 and CDR2: MNHNS, SASEGT. The CDR3 is 15 amino acids. The CDR3 reads CASEAGIATNEKLFF. As DNA, the CDR3 is TGTGCCAGTGAAGCGGGTATTGCAACTAATGAAAAACTGTTTTTT.

Points on this clonotype: A much more abundant neighbour one base away suggests this may be a read error. V gene TRBV6-5 combines with J gene TRBJ2-7; D may be TRBD2 (6 bases). The V and J ends lost 4 bases and 0 bases respectively, with 10 bases between them. CDR1 and CDR2 from the germline V gene are MNHEY and SVGAGI. The CDR3 has 14 residues. Here the CDR3 DNA reads TGTGCCAGCAGTTGTGGGGGGAACTCCTACGAGCAGTACTTC. Translating gives CASSCGGNSYEQYF.

This clonotype has only a few counts. A junction end diverges from the germline sequence, so it may reflect a read error. This chain joins TRBV29-1 and TRBJ1-2; D is unclear. The CDR3 has 13 residues. CDR1 and CDR2 from the germline V gene are SQVTM and ANQGSEA. The CDR3 DNA reads as TGTAACGTTGAAGATGGCAAGGGCTATGGCTACACCTTC. The encoded protein is CNVEDGKGYGYTF.

As regards this clonotype: One base away lies a much larger clone, so this may be a sequencing read error. The rearrangement uses TRBV11-1 and TRBJ2-5; maybe TRBD1 (5 bases). The CDR3 extends over 14 amino acids. Germline V gene lookup returns CDR1 SGHAT and CDR2 FQDESV (reference sequence). The CDR3 reads CASSPRQPQEAQYF. Written as DNA, the CDR3 is TGTGCCAGCAGCCCGCGACAGCCACAAGAGGCCCAGTACTTC.

Worth noting for this clonotype: One end of the junction fails to match germline, which may point to a read error. The J gene is TRBJ2-1, the V gene TRBV11-3, with 10 bases matching TRBD1. The germline V gene has CDR1 SGHNT and CDR2 YENEEA. CDR3 length: 13 amino acids. DNA for the CDR3: TGTCCCAGCAGCGACCCGGACAGGGGGGAGCAGTTCTTC. It codes for CPSSDPDRGEQFF. Variable domain in full (rest from reference TRBV11-3 and TRBJ2-1): EAGVVQSPRYKIIEKKQPVAFWCNPISGHNTLYWYLQNLGQGPELLIRYENEEAVDDSQLPKDRFSAERLKGVDSTLKIQPAELGDSAVYLCPSSDPDRGEQFFGPGTRLTVL.

Comments on this clonotype: Likely a read error: the CDR3 ends without its conserved phenylalanine or tryptophan. This chain joins TRBV5-1 and TRBJ2-3; D perhaps matches TRBD2 (6 bases). V lost 0 bases and J lost 0, with 14 bases in between. This CDR3 is 17 amino acids long. CDR1 and CDR2 (germline): SGHRS, YFSETQ. Here the CDR3 reads CASSLVKTGESTDTQYS. CDR3 in DNA: TGCGCCAGCAGCTTGGTTAAGACGGGAGAGAGCACAGATACGCAGTATTCT.

Of note for this clonotype: With a much larger clone just one base away, this may be a read error. This chain uses TRBV5-1 with TRBJ1-1; tentatively, D is TRBD1 (5 bases). This CDR3 is 12 amino acids long. CDR1 is SGHRS, CDR2 YFSETQ, per germline. DNA for the CDR3: TGCGTCAGCAGCGGACAAGACACTGAAGCTTTCTTT. It translates to CVSSGQDTEAFF.

The chain uses TRBV30 and TRBJ2-1; D tentatively reads TRBD1 or TRBD2 (6 bases each). This CDR3 is 14 amino acids long. Trimming stripped 2 bases from V and 2 bases from J, with 10 bases between. CDR1 and CDR2 from the germline V gene are GTSNPN and SVGIG (reference sequence). The DNA for the CDR3 is TGTGCCTGGAGTAGGGGGGAGGCCTACAATGAGCAGTTCTTC. This codes for CAWSRGEAYNEQFF.

Turning to this clonotype: It may be a read error: a sequence one base away is much more abundant. The chain recombines TRBV10-2 with TRBJ1-1; D is perhaps TRBD1 (6 bases). Germline V gene sequence: CDR1 WSHSY, CDR2 SAAADI. The CDR3 extends over 13 amino acids. The CDR3: CASSQGGGTKAFF. In nucleotides, the CDR3 is TGCGCCAGCAGTCAAGGGGGGGGCACTAAAGCTTTCTTT.